This T cell receptor beta chain is drawn from a study of T cells in Graves' hyperthyroidism and ophthalmopathy. Amplified regions were TCR beta CDR3 sequences from RNA transcripts. The study used the HTBI primer set for a first-round RT-PCR of the TCR CDR3. A single record per CDR3 protein comes from TCRdb applying MiXCR to the multiplex PCR reads. The sample records about 380,000 distinct CDR3 sequences, roughly 18% being singletons. This clonotype was found many times. A Clinical Activity Score of at least 3, a NOSPECS grade of at least 4 and a duration under 3 months were recorded in the ophthalmopathy patients. The CDR3 covers 15 residues. Trimming pared 6 bases from V and 5 bases from J, leaving 17 bases between.

The genes are TRBV12-3 or TRBV12-4 and TRBJ1-5; no firm D call. The TCR sequence derives from a man younger than 30 with Graves' ophthalmopathy. Sequenced sample: blood. The CDR3 spells CASSPGWRDDQPQHF. CDR3 in DNA: TGTGCCAGCAGCCCGGGTTGGAGAGATGATCAGCCCCAGCATTTT.